Included here is one T cell receptor (beta chain) sequence, with context. There are 16 residues in the CDR3. The data derive from a study of blood T cell repertoires in COVID-19. Clones were sequenced by immunoSEQ multiplex PCR, and TCRdb holds only the in-frame ones, with some missing. The sample lists about 200,000 clones, more than 75% seen once, with roughly 17% in the top ten. This chain links TRBV21-1 with TRBJ2-5; the tabulated D call, TRBD2, remains unverified against the DNA. TRBV21-1 is classified as a pseudogene. Source material: PBMCs or T cells enriched from blood (not recorded which). The source of this sequence is a woman aged 50 to 65 with acute COVID-19. This chain's CDR3 is CASSKGTSGLQETQYF. CDR3 nucleotides: TGTGCCAGCAGCAAAGGGACTAGCGGCCTACAAGAGACCCAGTACTTC.